The clone carrying this T cell receptor beta chain showed up just a few times. This record belongs to a study of blood T cells in healthy people across ages. Using a J-beta primer mix together with a sample-barcoded 5' primer, a second PCR was run for roughly 6 to 12 cycles. TCRdb reanalysed the 5' RACE reads using MiXCR and keeps one entry per CDR3 protein. The sample has approximately 800,000 distinct CDR3 sequences, roughly 34% seen once. Input material: blood. The sequence derives from a man aged 18 to 30 in good health.

The CDR3 here is CASSQATSDTQYF. CDR3 bases: TGTGCCAGCAGCCAGGCCACATCAGATACGCAGTATTTT. This chain joins TRBV14 and TRBJ2-3; unclear D gene. V was shortened by 3 bases and J by 4 bases, with 8 bases between the two germline ends. This CDR3 spans 13 amino acids. Germline V CDR1 and CDR2: SGHDN, FVKESK.